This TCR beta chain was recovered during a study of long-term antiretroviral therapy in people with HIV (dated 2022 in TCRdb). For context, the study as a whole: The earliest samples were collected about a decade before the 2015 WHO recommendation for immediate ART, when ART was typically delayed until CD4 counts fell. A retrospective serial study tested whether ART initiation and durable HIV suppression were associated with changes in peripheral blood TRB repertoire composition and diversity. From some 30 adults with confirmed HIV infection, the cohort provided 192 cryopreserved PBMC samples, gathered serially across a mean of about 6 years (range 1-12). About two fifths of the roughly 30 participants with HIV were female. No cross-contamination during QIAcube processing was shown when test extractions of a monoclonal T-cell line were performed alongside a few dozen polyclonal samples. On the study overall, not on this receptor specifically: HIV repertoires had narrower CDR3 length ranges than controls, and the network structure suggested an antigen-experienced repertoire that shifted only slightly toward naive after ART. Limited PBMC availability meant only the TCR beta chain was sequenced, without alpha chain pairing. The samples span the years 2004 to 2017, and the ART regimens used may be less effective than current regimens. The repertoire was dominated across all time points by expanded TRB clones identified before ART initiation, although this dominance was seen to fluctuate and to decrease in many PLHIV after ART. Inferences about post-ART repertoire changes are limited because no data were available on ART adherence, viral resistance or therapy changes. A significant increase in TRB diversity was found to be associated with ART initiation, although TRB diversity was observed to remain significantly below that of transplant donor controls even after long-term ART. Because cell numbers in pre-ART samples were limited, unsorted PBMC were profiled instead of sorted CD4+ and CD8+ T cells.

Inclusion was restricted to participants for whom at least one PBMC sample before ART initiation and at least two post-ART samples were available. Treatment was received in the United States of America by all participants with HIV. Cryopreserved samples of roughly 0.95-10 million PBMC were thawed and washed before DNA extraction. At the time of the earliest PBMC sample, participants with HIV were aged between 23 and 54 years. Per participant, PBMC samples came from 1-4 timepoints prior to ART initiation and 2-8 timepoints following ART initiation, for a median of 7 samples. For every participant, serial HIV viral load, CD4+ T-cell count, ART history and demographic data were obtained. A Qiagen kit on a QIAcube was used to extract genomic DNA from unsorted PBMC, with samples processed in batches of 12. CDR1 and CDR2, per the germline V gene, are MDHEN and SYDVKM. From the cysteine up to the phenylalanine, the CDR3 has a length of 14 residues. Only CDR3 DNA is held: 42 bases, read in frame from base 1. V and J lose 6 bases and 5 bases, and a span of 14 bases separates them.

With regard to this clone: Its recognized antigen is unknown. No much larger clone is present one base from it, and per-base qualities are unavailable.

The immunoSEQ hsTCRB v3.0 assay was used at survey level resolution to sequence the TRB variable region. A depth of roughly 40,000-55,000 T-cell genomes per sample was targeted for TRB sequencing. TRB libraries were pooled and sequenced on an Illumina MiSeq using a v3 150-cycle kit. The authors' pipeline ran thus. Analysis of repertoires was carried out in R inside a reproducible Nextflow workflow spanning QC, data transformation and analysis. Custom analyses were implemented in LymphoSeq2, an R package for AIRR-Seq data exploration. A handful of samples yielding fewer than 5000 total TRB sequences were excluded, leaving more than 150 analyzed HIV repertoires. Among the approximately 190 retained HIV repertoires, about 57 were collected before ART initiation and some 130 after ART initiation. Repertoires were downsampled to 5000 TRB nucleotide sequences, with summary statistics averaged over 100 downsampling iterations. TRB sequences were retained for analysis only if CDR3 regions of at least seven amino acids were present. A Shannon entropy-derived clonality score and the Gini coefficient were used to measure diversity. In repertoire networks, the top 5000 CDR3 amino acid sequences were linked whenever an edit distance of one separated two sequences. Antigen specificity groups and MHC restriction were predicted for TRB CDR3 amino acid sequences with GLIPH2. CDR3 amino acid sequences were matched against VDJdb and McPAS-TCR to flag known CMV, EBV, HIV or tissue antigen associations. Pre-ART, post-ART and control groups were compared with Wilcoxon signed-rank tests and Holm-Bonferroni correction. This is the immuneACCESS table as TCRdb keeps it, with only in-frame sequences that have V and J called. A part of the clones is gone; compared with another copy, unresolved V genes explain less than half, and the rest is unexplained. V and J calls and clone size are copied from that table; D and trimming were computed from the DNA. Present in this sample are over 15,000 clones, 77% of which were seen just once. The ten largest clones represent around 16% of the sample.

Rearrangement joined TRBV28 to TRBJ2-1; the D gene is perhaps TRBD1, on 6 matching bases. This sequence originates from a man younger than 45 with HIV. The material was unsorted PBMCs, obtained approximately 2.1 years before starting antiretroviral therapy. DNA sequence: TGTGCCAGCAGAACGGGACAATGGGACAATGAGCAGTTCTTC. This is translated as CASRTGQWDNEQFF.